Sequencing of this TCR beta chain was carried out in a study of T cell responses to AZD1222 COVID-19 vaccine. Germline CDR1 is SGHRS and CDR2 is YFSETQ. Trimming left V 2 bases short and J 7 bases short, with 10 bases between. The CDR3 spans 13 residues. Method: immunoSEQ multiplex PCR; TCRdb's copy keeps in-frame clones and lacks some. The table has over 100,000 clones, 94% seen once; the top ten hold 6.6%. The chain links TRBV5-1 to TRBJ2-1; D unresolved. This sample comprised peripheral blood, obtained on day 0 of AZD1222 vaccination. This clonotype was obtained from an adult in good health. The CDR3 coding sequence is TGCGCCAGCAGCTTCGGCCTCTCTAATGAGCAGTTCTTC. Its translation: CASSFGLSNEQFF.